This T cell receptor (beta chain) was profiled in a study of T cell responses to AZD1222 COVID-19 vaccine. CDR1 and CDR2 (germline): KGHSH, LQKENI. The CDR3 sequence is 18 residues long. Between the trimmed V and J ends, which lost 3 bases and 4 bases, there was a span of 19 bases. Study observations and caveats: A mostly white British donor set with more females was recruited, and clonal diversity was possibly underestimated.

Comment on this clone: Its antigen is unknown.

Profiled with immunoSEQ multiplex PCR; TCRdb holds only in-frame clones, not every one. The sample has about 130,000 clones, about 87% seen once; the top ten hold over 5.5%. Sample: peripheral blood, taken on day 0 of AZD1222 vaccination. This clonotype was obtained from an adult in good health. V is TRBV18 and J is TRBJ1-6; D might be TRBD1 (6 bases). CDR3 sequence (DNA): TGTGCCAGCTCACCTACCGCCCACACAGGGACTTATAATTCACCCCTCCACTTT. Translated: CASSPTAHTGTYNSPLHF.